A single TCR beta chain is shown here with its context. It was with 60 Vbeta and 13 Jbeta primers that the PCR ran. Libraries were prepared by immunoSEQ multiplex PCR; TCRdb keeps only in-frame clonotypes and omits some of them. The table records 100,000 to 150,000 clones, 50% to 75% of them present only once. The entry originates in a study of cytomegalovirus exposure and HLA in healthy donors. V lost 8 bases to trimming and J lost 5 bases, with 15 bases between them. CDR1 and CDR2 (germline): MNHEY, SMNVEV (reference sequence). CDR3 length: 14 residues. This chain uses TRBV27 with TRBJ1-4; D perhaps matches TRBD1 (6 bases). Sequences were obtained from PBMCs. The sequence derives from a woman in her forties in good health and CMV-seronegative. CDR3 nucleotides: TGTGCCAGCGGCCCCAAGGGGGGGAATGAAAAACTGTTTTTT. Translated, it gives CASGPKGGNEKLFF.